Shown below are 25 T cell receptor beta chains from a single sample sequenced in a study of T cell responses to AZD1222 COVID-19 vaccine. Assay: immunoSEQ multiplex PCR; the TCRdb copy retains only in-frame clones and omits some. In the table there are about 130,000 clones, 85% to 90% of which are singletons. Here the sequenced sample was peripheral blood, taken 28 days after the second AZD1222 dose. These receptors originate from an adult who received the AZD1222 COVID-19 vaccine.

This chain connects TRBV27 to TRBJ2-2; D is perhaps TRBD1 or TRBD2 (5 bases each). CDR3 length: 15 residues. The V end was cut by 3 bases, the J end by 6 bases, with 14 bases between. Germline CDR1 MNHEY, CDR2 SMNVEV (reference sequence). Written as DNA, the CDR3 is TGTGCCAGCAGTTTCCGAGGGGTTGAGCCCGGGGAGCTGTTTTTT. Translation: CASSFRGVEPGELFF.

The chain is built from TRBV30 and TRBJ2-4; 8 nucleotides line up with TRBD1. Germline V gene sequence: CDR1 GTSNPN, CDR2 SVGIG (reference sequence). This CDR3 comprises 16 residues. The junction had 7 bases not matched to a gene; V was cut back by 3 bases and J by 0 bases. In DNA form, the CDR3 reads TGTGCCTGGAGAACCGGACAGGGAGTAGCCAAAAACATTCAGTACTTC. Its translation is CAWRTGQGVAKNIQYF.

The rearrangement uses TRBV5-1 and TRBJ1-3, with unresolved D. V was pared by 0 bases and J by 1 base, with 5 bases between. This CDR3 is built from 14 residues. Germline V CDR1 and CDR2: SGHRS, YFSETQ. The CDR3 sequence: CASSLAESGNTIYF. CDR3 nucleotides: TGCGCCAGCAGCTTGGCCGAGTCTGGAAACACCATATATTTT.

The chain has TRBV6-8 and TRBJ1-4; D perhaps matches TRBD1 (6 bases). The CDR3 is 15 amino acids. CDR1 is MNHGY, CDR2 SAAAGT, per germline. The germline V and J ends were trimmed by 7 bases and 1 base, with 13 bases remaining between them. DNA of the CDR3: TGTGCCAGCACTCGGGGGCGGGTAACTAATGAAAAACTGTTTTTT. It codes for CASTRGRVTNEKLFF.

In nucleotides, the CDR3 is TGTGCCAGCAGCGTAGGGGGACTAGCCCAGGGTGAGCAGTTCTTC. Translating it yields CASSVGGLAQGEQFF. J is TRBJ2-1 and V is TRBV9, with 9 bases aligning to TRBD2. Trimming at V came to 0 bases and at J to 9 bases, leaving 7 bases not matched to a gene. This CDR3 has 15 residues. CDR1 and CDR2 (germline): SGDLS, YYNGEE.

The chain links TRBV29-1 to TRBJ1-2, with 8 positions matching TRBD1. Trimming cost V 7 bases and J 6 bases; bases outside gene matches: 13. Per germline, CDR1 SQVTM and CDR2 ANQGSEA. The CDR3 spans 14 residues. CDR3 residues: CSGGSGGAMDGYTF. The CDR3 region has the DNA TGCAGCGGCGGTTCAGGGGGCGCGATGGATGGCTACACCTTC.

The chain has TRBV7-9 and TRBJ1-3; possible D gene TRBD1, 5 bases. Germline V gene data show CDR1 as SEHNR and CDR2 as FQNEAQ (reference sequence). V was pared by 3 bases and J by 2 bases, with 8 bases between. The CDR3 contains 14 residues. CDR3 DNA sequence: TGTGCCAGCAGCTTCCAGGGCGCTGGAAACACCATATATTTT. It is translated as CASSFQGAGNTIYF.

The rearrangement joins TRBV30 to TRBJ1-1, with 7 bases that match TRBD1. The CDR3 is 14 residues long. J was trimmed by 6 bases and V by 1 base; bases with no gene match: 8. The germline CDR1 and CDR2 sequences are GTSNPN and SVGIG (reference sequence). The CDR3 region is CAWSADRAIPEAFF. CDR3 sequence (DNA): TGTGCCTGGAGTGCCGACAGGGCCATTCCTGAAGCTTTCTTT.

V and J are TRBV2 and TRBJ2-6, with no clear D. The CDR3 runs 15 residues. Trimming stripped 0 bases from V and 2 bases from J, with 5 bases between. CDR1 is SNHLY, CDR2 FYNNEI, per germline. Here the CDR3 reads CASSEAQPGANVLTF. The CDR3 region has the DNA TGTGCCAGCAGTGAAGCACAGCCTGGGGCCAACGTCCTGACTTTC.

This clone has just a few counts. The chain links TRBV19 to TRBJ1-6; TRBD1 aligns across 10 bases. Germline V CDR1 and CDR2: LNHDA, SQIVND (reference sequence). V lost 6 bases and J lost 6; bases outside the gene matches: 8. The CDR3 sequence is 16 residues long. The CDR3 coding sequence is TGTGCCAGTAGAAACTCCGGGACAGGGGTTAATTCACCCCTCCACTTT. As protein: CASRNSGTGVNSPLHF. The complete variable domain, with remaining parts taken from reference TRBV19 and TRBJ1-6, reads DGGITQSPKYLFRKEGQNVTLSCEQNLNHDAMYWYRQDPGQGLRLIYYSQIVNDFQKGDIAEGYSVSREKKESFPLTVTSAQKNPTAFYLCASRNSGTGVNSPLHFGNGTRLTVT.

V usage is TRBV6-5 and J usage is TRBJ2-1; possible D gene TRBD2, 5 bases. Trimming shortened V by 6 bases and J by 7 bases, and 19 bases separated the two germline ends. Germline values: CDR1 MNHEY, CDR2 SVGAGI. CDR3 size: 15 residues. The CDR3 sequence: CASRVTTMGNNEQFF. The CDR3 nucleotides read TGTGCCAGCAGGGTTACGACTATGGGGAATAATGAGCAGTTCTTC.

The chain couples TRBV7-6 to TRBJ2-2; possible D gene TRBD1, 6 bases. V was cut by 5 bases and J by 2 bases, with 15 bases left in between. The CDR3 has 16 residues. Germline assignment: CDR1 SGHVS and CDR2 FNYEAQ. In DNA form, the CDR3 reads TGTGCCAGCAGCCCCAGGACAGAAGAAAACACCGGGGAGCTGTTTTTT. The encoded protein is CASSPRTEENTGELFF. The full variable domain, completed using reference TRBV7-6 and TRBJ2-2, is GAGVSQSPRYKVTKRGQDVALRCDPISGHVSLYWYRQALGQGPEFLTYFNYEAQQDKSGLPNDRFSAERPEGSISTLTIQRTEQRDSAMYRCASSPRTEENTGELFFGEGSRLTVL.

The sample holds a few counts of this clone. J is TRBJ2-7 and V is TRBV5-1, with D tentatively TRBD2 (6 bases). The V gene lost 2 bases and the J gene lost 0 bases, with 9 bases spanning the gap. CDR1 and CDR2 from the germline V gene are SGHRS and YFSETQ. This CDR3 has 14 amino acids. The CDR3 spells CASSFSGSSYEQYF. In DNA, the CDR3 is TGCGCCAGCAGCTTCTCCGGGAGCTCCTACGAGCAGTACTTC.

V gene TRBV7-2 combines with J gene TRBJ2-1; either TRBD1 or TRBD2 may fit D (5 bases each). Trimming pared 3 bases from V and 2 bases from J, leaving 11 bases between. Germline V gene lookup returns CDR1 SGHTA and CDR2 FQGNSA. This CDR3 is 15 amino acids long. This chain's CDR3 is CASSFEGLTYNEQFF. DNA of the CDR3: TGTGCCAGCAGCTTCGAGGGGTTAACCTACAATGAGCAGTTCTTC.

The chain recombines TRBV7-3 with TRBJ1-5, with D unresolved. The CDR3 consists of 15 residues. Trimming took off 5 bases at V and 2 bases at J, with 13 bases between the two ends. Germline CDR1 reads SGHTA; CDR2 reads FQGTGA. CDR3 loop: CASSPPGWGNQPQHF. DNA of the CDR3: TGTGCCAGCAGCCCCCCAGGATGGGGCAATCAGCCCCAGCATTTT. The full variable domain, its missing parts supplied by reference TRBV7-3 and TRBJ1-5, is GAGVSQTPSNKVTEKGKYVELRCDPISGHTALYWYRQSLGQGPEFLIYFQGTGAADDSGLPNDRFFAVRPEGSVSTLKIQRTERGDSAVYLCASSPPGWGNQPQHFGDGTRLSIL.

The rearrangement links TRBV5-4 to TRBJ2-1, with 13 bases identical to TRBD2. With V trimmed by 4 bases and J by 3 bases, 4 bases remained unmatched. Germline loops: CDR1 SGHNT, CDR2 YYREEE (reference sequence). This CDR3 region has 16 residues. The CDR3 coding sequence is TGTGCCAGCAGCACCGGGACTAGCGGGGACTACAATGAGCAGTTCTTC. Amino acid sequence: CASSTGTSGDYNEQFF. Filled out from reference TRBV5-4 and TRBJ2-1, the complete variable domain reads ETGVTQSPTHLIKTRGQQVTLRCSSQSGHNTVSWYQQALGQGPQFIFQYYREEENGRGNFPPRFSGLQFPNYSSELNVNALELDDSALYLCASSTGTSGDYNEQFFGPGTRLTVL.

The rearrangement joins TRBV28 to TRBJ1-2; unclear D gene. The CDR3 is 14 amino acids. Germline assignment: CDR1 MDHEN and CDR2 SYDVKM. Trimming cost V 3 bases and J 0 bases, with 8 bases left between them. DNA of the CDR3: TGTGCCAGCAGTTTGGGCAAATCTAACTATGGCTACACCTTC. This codes for CASSLGKSNYGYTF.

This chain uses TRBV7-3 with TRBJ1-1; D call uncertain. The CDR3 spans 14 residues. Germline CDR1 is SGHTA and CDR2 is FQGTGA. V was clipped by 5 bases and J by 4 bases, with 14 bases between them. The CDR3 DNA reads as TGTGCCAGCAGCCCGTCACGGGAGATCACTGAAGCTTTCTTT. It encodes CASSPSREITEAFF.

This clone was counted a single time. This chain uses TRBV10-1 with TRBJ2-7; 9 nucleotides line up with TRBD1. This CDR3 spans 14 amino acids. Germline V lookup: CDR1 WNHNN, CDR2 SYGVQD (reference sequence). J gave up 2 bases and V 7 bases, and 6 bases lay outside the gene matches. For the CDR3, the DNA is TGCGCCAGCATTCCGGGACAGGGTACCTACGAGCAGTACTTC. This encodes CASIPGQGTYEQYF.

The V and J genes are TRBV10-3 and TRBJ1-3, with 7 bases aligning to TRBD1. V gave up 2 bases and J gave up 4 bases; unmatched junction bases: 14. Germline V CDR1 and CDR2: ENHRY, SYGVKD. CDR3 length: 18 amino acids. The CDR3 DNA sequence: TGTGCCATCAGTGAGGGTAGGACAGGCCGGGGGGCCGGAAACACCATATATTTT. Protein sequence: CAISEGRTGRGAGNTIYF.

The chain joins TRBV24-1 to TRBJ1-2, with a possible D match to TRBD1 (5 bases). The CDR3 length is 14 residues. Looked up from germline, CDR1 is KGHDR and CDR2 is SFDVKD. Trimming stripped 4 bases from V and 4 bases from J, with 12 bases between. CDR3: CATSEGRLFYGYTF. CDR3 sequence (DNA): TGTGCCACCAGTGAGGGACGCTTGTTCTATGGCTACACCTTC.

The chain carries TRBV5-1 and TRBJ2-1; D is perhaps TRBD2 (6 bases). V gave up 0 bases and J gave up 7 bases, with 11 bases separating them. This CDR3 is built from 14 residues. Germline V lookup: CDR1 SGHRS, CDR2 YFSETQ. CDR3 protein: CASSLAGDGNEQFF. CDR3 in DNA: TGCGCCAGCAGCTTGGCGGGGGATGGAAATGAGCAGTTCTTC.

J is TRBJ1-5 and V is TRBV7-9; TRBD1 agrees at 9 bases. This CDR3 comprises 15 residues. With 7 bases clipped from V and 7 bases from J, the junction kept 11 bases outside the gene matches. The V gene's germline CDR1 is SEHNR and CDR2 FQNEAQ (reference sequence). CDR3 nucleotides: TGTGCCAGCACCAAATCCACAGGGGGCGAACAGCCCCAGCATTTT. This gives the protein CASTKSTGGEQPQHF.

The rearrangement links TRBV30 to TRBJ1-2; D is unresolved. V gave up 2 bases and J gave up 8 bases, with 15 bases separating them. This CDR3 is 13 amino acids long. Germline V gives CDR1 GTSNPN, CDR2 SVGIG (reference sequence). Here the CDR3 DNA reads TGTGCCTGGAGTAACCGGGTTGCTAGAGGCTACACCTTC. Its protein product is CAWSNRVARGYTF.

The J gene is TRBJ1-3, the V gene TRBV28; no reliable D call. V lost 8 bases and J lost 0, with 11 bases in between. Germline V lookup: CDR1 MDHEN, CDR2 SYDVKM. CDR3 length: 14 residues. The CDR3 bases are TGTGCCAGCGCCCCAGACTACTCTGGAAACACCATATATTTT. Translating gives CASAPDYSGNTIYF.